This T cell receptor (beta chain) originates from a study of shared clonotypes between healthy human individuals. Some clones are missing from TCRdb's copy, which holds only in-frame ones; the method was immunoSEQ multiplex PCR. This sample has some 1 million clones, with more than 65% found just once. This clone has only a few counts. Its specificity is unknown. The study, taken as a whole, reports: The authors expected sequencing depth to affect clonotype sharing among donors. Among non-shared clonotypes, generation probabilities were lower than among those shared by all four donors.

The germline CDR1 and CDR2 sequences are SGDLS and YYNGEE. Trimming removed 4 bases from V and 0 bases from J, with 26 bases in between. CDR3 size: 20 residues. J is TRBJ2-4 and V is TRBV9; TRBD1 might be the D (6 bases). Sequenced: memory CD4+ T cells sorted from blood. Sample subset: CD45RA-negative fraction. The clonotype originates from a man aged 18 to 29 in good health. The CDR3: CASSPYAGRGGRLAKNIQYF. In DNA, the CDR3 is TGTGCCAGCAGCCCTTACGCAGGCAGAGGGGGACGTCTAGCCAAAAACATTCAGTACTTC. Full variable domain (outside the CDR3, taken from reference TRBV9 and TRBJ2-4): DSGVTQTPKHLITATGQRVTLRCSPRSGDLSVYWYQQSLDQGLQFLIQYYNGEERAKGNILERFSAQQFPDLHSELNLSSLELGDSALYFCASSPYAGRGGRLAKNIQYFGAGTRLSVL.